This TCR beta chain came from a study of T-cell reconstitution after alpha-beta-depleted transplantation in children. V lost 4 bases to trimming and J lost 3 bases; unmatched junction nucleotides: 3. The CDR3 sequence is 13 residues long. Library preparation (for TCRbeta) was performed with unique molecular identifiers. TCRdb reprocessed the PCR reads via MiXCR and lists one record per CDR3 protein. The sample holds roughly 200,000 distinct CDR3 sequences, about 8.7% seen once. This clonotype was found many times. The target antigen is unknown. Study-level results: Surviving recipient T cells and thymic progenitors underlay high day-60 TCRbeta diversity in some patients. Two months or so post-transplant, alpha-beta T cells reportedly derived from several hundred expanded graft clones. T-cell counts and diversity were attributed mostly to newly produced T cells one year after transplant.

This chain uses TRBV12-3 or TRBV12-4 with TRBJ2-7; 7 positions agree with TRBD2. The sequence came from a male patient aged 2 to 10 who had a stem cell transplant for acute myeloid leukemia, so the T cells may come from the graft donor. The source was PBMCs, mostly from graft donor cells, collected 360 days after TCRalphabeta/CD19-depleted stem cell transplant. The chain's CDR3 is CASSWEGYYEQYV. In nucleotides, the CDR3 is TGTGCCAGCAGTTGGGAGGGGTACTACGAGCAGTACGTC.